This T cell receptor (beta chain) came from a study of T cell responses to AZD1222 COVID-19 vaccine. Study-level background: Analysis merged second doses at about 4 or about 12 weeks.

The data were produced by immunoSEQ multiplex PCR, yet TCRdb's version contains in-frame clones alone and is incomplete. The data hold 75,000 to 100,000 clones, with roughly 90% observed a single time. On this clone itself: Its cognate antigen is unknown.

Study results and limitations: Repertoires in all cases were sampled only once the peak T cell response had passed. Two AZD1222 administrations were followed by greater Spike-specific TCR breadth and depth.

This CDR3 is built from 12 residues. The V end lost 3 bases, the J end lost 8 bases, and 10 bases lay between the germline ends. The specimen was peripheral blood, collected on day 0 of AZD1222 vaccination. This chain connects TRBV12-3 or TRBV12-4 to TRBJ1-2, with D uncertain. The sequence came from an adult in good health. CDR3 in DNA: TGTGCCAGCAGTTTTGGTCTGAGCGGCTACACCTTC. Translating it yields CASSFGLSGYTF.